These 26 T cell receptor beta chains originate from one sample sequenced in a study of T cell changes during pregnancy in multiple sclerosis (dated by TCRdb to the late 2010s). Libraries came from the immunoSEQ multiplex PCR assay. TCRdb's version of the immuneACCESS table is confined to in-frame rearrangements and falls short of the full clone set. An unresolved V gene accounts for under half of the shortfall where checked; the remainder is of unknown origin. Within this sample are 30,000 to 40,000 clones, with 80% to 90% of them counted one time only. The ten largest clonotypes hold 3% to 4.5% of the sample. The sequenced sample was CD8+ T cells from peripheral blood mononuclear cells, obtained in the third trimester of pregnancy. The receptor set was obtained from a female donor with multiple sclerosis, enrolled in a pregnancy study.

The chain combines TRBV30 with TRBJ2-7; D perhaps matches TRBD2 (6 bases). The CDR3 covers 13 residues. Germline CDR1 is GTSNPN and CDR2 is SVGIG (reference sequence). V dropped 2 bases and J dropped 6 bases, with 14 bases sitting between them. CDR3 in DNA: TGTGCCTGGAGTATGGGGACTGGGGGCGAGCAGTACTTC. Translated, it gives CAWSMGTGGEQYF.

This chain links TRBV7-9 with TRBJ2-7; TRBD1 aligns across 7 bases. This CDR3 comprises 12 residues. The germline gives CDR1 SEHNR, CDR2 FQNEAQ (reference sequence). Trimming took 6 bases from V and 6 from J; bases not matched to a gene: 5. For the CDR3, the DNA is TGTGCCAGCAGTTCCGACAGGGCCGAGCAGTACTTC. It encodes CASSSDRAEQYF.

V is TRBV6-5 and J is TRBJ1-1; 8 nucleotides line up with TRBD1. Germline CDR1 is MNHEY and CDR2 is SVGAGI. The CDR3 contains 15 residues. V lost 5 bases to trimming and J lost 0 bases; unmatched junction nucleotides: 5. The CDR3 here is CASSRRDRLNTEAFF. The CDR3 DNA reads TGTGCCAGCAGTCGACGGGACAGGTTGAACACTGAAGCTTTCTTT.

The chain couples TRBV7-8 to TRBJ1-1, with TRBD1 as a possible D gene (5 bases). This CDR3 spans 14 amino acids. Germline-derived CDR1 and CDR2 are SGHVS and FQNEAQ. Trimming left V 5 bases short and J 4 bases short, with 14 bases between. The CDR3 is CASSPRALVTEAFF. The CDR3 DNA follows: TGTGCCAGCAGCCCCAGGGCCTTGGTCACTGAAGCTTTCTTT.

This sequence joins TRBV10-3 and TRBJ1-2; TRBD1 is a possible D gene (5 bases). Germline-derived CDR1 and CDR2 are ENHRY and SYGVKD. Trimming removed 10 bases at V and 8 bases at J, with 14 bases between. The CDR3 spans 11 residues. The CDR3 DNA is TGTGCCACCCCCCAGGGTCTCGGCTACACCTTC. Protein product: CATPQGLGYTF.

CDR3 region: CASSDEADTGELFF. In DNA form, the CDR3 reads TGTGCCAGCAGTGACGAGGCAGACACCGGGGAGCTGTTTTTT. The chain employs TRBV6-4 and TRBJ2-2, with D unclear. V was cut by 2 bases and J by 3 bases, with 7 bases left in between. This CDR3 has 14 amino acids. Germline V lookup: CDR1 MRHNA, CDR2 SNTAGT.

The chain is built from TRBV9 and TRBJ2-2, with 8 bases aligning to TRBD1. CDR3 length: 14 residues. The V segment lost 7 bases and the J segment 3 bases; nucleotides outside the gene matches: 5. The germline V gene encodes CDR1 SGDLS and CDR2 YYNGEE. CDR3 residues: CASARQGYTGELFF. In DNA, the CDR3 is TGTGCCAGCGCCCGACAGGGGTACACCGGGGAGCTGTTTTTT. Combining the CDR3 with reference TRBV9 and TRBJ2-2 gives the whole variable domain DSGVTQTPKHLITATGQRVTLRCSPRSGDLSVYWYQQSLDQGLQFLIQYYNGEERAKGNILERFSAQQFPDLHSELNLSSLELGDSALYFCASARQGYTGELFFGEGSRLTVL.

This rearrangement joins TRBV10-3 to TRBJ2-7, with D perhaps matching TRBD1 (5 bases). Germline CDR1 ENHRY, CDR2 SYGVKD. V gave up 6 bases and J gave up 2 bases, with 11 bases separating them. The CDR3 contains 13 residues. The CDR3 coding sequence is TGTGCCATCAGGCCAGGGAACCCCTACGAGCAGTACTTC. This encodes CAIRPGNPYEQYF.

The chain combines TRBV9 with TRBJ2-3; TRBD2 agrees at 9 bases. The trim removed 1 base at V and 6 bases at J, leaving 9 bases unmatched. CDR1 and CDR2 from the germline V gene are SGDLS and YYNGEE. This CDR3 is built from 16 residues. The CDR3 protein is CASSVPQAGGSDTQYF. In DNA, the CDR3 is TGTGCCAGCAGCGTACCGCAGGCGGGGGGGTCTGATACGCAGTATTTT.

The chain joins TRBV4-3 to TRBJ2-7; no clear D. Germline V lookup: CDR1 LGHNA, CDR2 YSLEER. The CDR3 loop spans 15 amino acids. Trimming cost V 0 bases and J 0 bases, with 9 bases left between them. CDR3 bases: TGCGCCAGCAGCCAAGAACCCCGGAGCTCCTACGAGCAGTACTTC. This codes for CASSQEPRSSYEQYF.

Here the CDR3 reads CASSLGQGAFEAFF. Written as DNA, the CDR3 is TGTGCCAGCAGCTTAGGACAGGGGGCGTTTGAAGCTTTCTTT. The chain joins TRBV7-2 to TRBJ1-1; 10 nucleotides align to TRBD1. V trimming: 1 base; J trimming: 7 bases; junction bases outside the gene matches: 3. Germline CDR1 reads SGHTA; CDR2 reads FQGNSA. This CDR3 has 14 residues.

The chain recombines TRBV6-1 with TRBJ1-2; D perhaps matches TRBD1 (6 bases). Germline CDR1 MNHNS, CDR2 SASEGT. The CDR3 covers 13 residues. The ends were cut back, 0 bases at V and 5 bases at J, with 7 bases in the middle. CDR3 bases: TGTGCCAGCAGTGAAGCAGGGGGATATGGCTACACCTTC. This codes for CASSEAGGYGYTF.

The V gene is TRBV5-3, the J gene TRBJ2-5; 7 bases match TRBD2. The end of the DNA fits TRBJ2-7 better, so the J call may be wrong. TRBV5-3 qualifies as an ORF whose function is uncertain. This CDR3 region has 14 residues. CDR3 coding DNA: TGTGCCATAGAACCCGGGGGAGGGTTGGGCGAGCAGTACTTC. As protein: CAIEPGGGLGEQYF.

The rearrangement uses TRBV30 and TRBJ2-3; the match to TRBD1 covers 10 bases. Germline lookup yields CDR1 GTSNPN and CDR2 SVGIG (reference sequence). Trimming at V came to 1 base and at J to 5 bases, leaving 3 bases not matched to a gene. This CDR3 has 14 residues. The CDR3 coding sequence is TGTGCCTGGAGTGGACAGGGGGCGTTAGATACGCAGTATTTT. Protein: CAWSGQGALDTQYF.

This clone was detected a few times. The V and J genes are TRBV27 and TRBJ1-1; the match to TRBD1 covers 8 bases. The CDR3 has 11 amino acids. From germline, CDR1 is MNHEY and CDR2 SMNVEV (reference sequence). Trimming cost V 7 bases and J 6 bases; bases outside gene matches: 1. Here the CDR3 DNA reads TGTGCCAGCACAGGGGGCTCTGAAGCTTTCTTT. The encoded protein is CASTGGSEAFF.

The CDR3 spells CASRRAEDYGYTF. The CDR3 DNA is TGCGCCAGCCGGCGGGCCGAGGACTATGGCTACACCTTC. The chain is built from TRBV5-1 and TRBJ1-2; D gene ambiguous. V shed 7 bases and J shed 3 bases, with 13 bases lying between them. The CDR3 runs to 13 residues. The germline V gene has CDR1 SGHRS and CDR2 YFSETQ.

V and J are TRBV7-2 and TRBJ2-7; D perhaps matches TRBD2 (6 bases). Germline CDR1 reads SGHTA; CDR2 reads FQGNSA. This CDR3 is built from 14 residues. The germline V and J ends were trimmed by 3 bases and 0 bases, with 9 bases remaining between them. The CDR3 loop reads CASSFGGSSYEQYF. CDR3 nucleotides: TGTGCCAGCAGCTTTGGAGGGAGCTCCTACGAGCAGTACTTC.

As to this clone: The junction does not match germline at one end; this may be a read error. This rearrangement joins TRBV2 to TRBJ1-2, with 7 bases that match TRBD1. The CDR3 runs 14 residues. The germline V gene encodes CDR1 SNHLY and CDR2 FYNNEI. The CDR3 bases are TGTGCCAGCAGCGAAGACAGGGCGGTCTATGGCTACACCTTC. It specifies CASSEDRAVYGYTF.

This chain joins TRBV12-5 and TRBJ2-1; a weak D match, TRBD1 (5 bases). The CDR3 is 15 amino acids. V was clipped by 3 bases and J by 8 bases, with 17 bases between them. The germline gives CDR1 LGHNT, CDR2 FRNRAP. As DNA, the CDR3 is TGTGCTAGTGGTTTCCCCTCAACGTTAGGGGATGAGCAGTTCTTC. Its translation is CASGFPSTLGDEQFF. Supplemented by reference TRBV12-5 and TRBJ2-1, the full variable domain reads DARVTQTPRHKVTEMGQEVTMRCQPILGHNTVFWYRQTMMQGLELLAYFRNRAPLDDSGMPKDRFSAEMPDATLATLKIQPSEPRDSAVYFCASGFPSTLGDEQFFGPGTRLTVL.

This clone was seen a few times. The chain uses TRBV7-3 and TRBJ2-7; 11 bases line up with TRBD1. From germline, CDR1 is SGHTA and CDR2 FQGTGA. The CDR3 is made up of 15 amino acids. V trimming: 2 bases; J trimming: 3 bases; junction bases outside the gene matches: 3. The CDR3 spells CASSLGGTGGYEQYF. Here the CDR3 DNA reads TGTGCCAGCAGCTTAGGCGGGACAGGGGGCTACGAGCAGTACTTC.

The V call is TRBV5-5, the J call TRBJ1-5; D not resolved. Germline values: CDR1 SGHKS, CDR2 YYEKEE (reference sequence). This CDR3 is built from 15 residues. Trimming cost V 3 bases and J 8 bases, with 18 bases left between them. The CDR3, as DNA: TGTGCCAGCAGCTCTGCCGCGGGATTTGTAGAGCCCCAGCATTTT. Translated, it gives CASSSAAGFVEPQHF.

The chain uses TRBV27 and TRBJ1-1; 8 nucleotides align to TRBD1. The CDR3 runs 14 residues. J was trimmed by 4 bases and V by 8 bases; bases with no gene match: 9. Germline CDR1 MNHEY, CDR2 SMNVEV (reference sequence). The CDR3 region is CASLTRQGFTEAFF. As DNA, the CDR3 is TGTGCCAGCCTCACCCGACAGGGGTTCACTGAAGCTTTCTTT.

The chain is built from TRBV19 and TRBJ1-5; no reliable D call. V was clipped by 3 bases and J by 0 bases, with 9 bases between them. Germline V lookup: CDR1 LNHDA, CDR2 SQIVND (reference sequence). The CDR3 spans 15 residues. The CDR3 DNA sequence: TGTGCCAGTAGTATTTTCAGGAATAGCAATCAGCCCCAGCATTTT. Translation gives CASSIFRNSNQPQHF.

This chain joins TRBV6-1 and TRBJ1-4, with D uncertain. Trimming cost V 2 bases and J 5 bases, with 15 bases left between them. CDR3 length: 16 amino acids. Germline V gene lookup returns CDR1 MNHNS and CDR2 SASEGT. Written as DNA, the CDR3 is TGTGCCAGCAGTGAAAGAGTGGGAAGCGGGAATGAAAAACTGTTTTTT. Its translation: CASSERVGSGNEKLFF.

V and J are TRBV7-9 and TRBJ2-7, with 11 bases aligning to TRBD1. With V trimmed by 5 bases and J by 10 bases, 4 bases remained unmatched. This CDR3 is built from 12 residues. Per germline, CDR1 SEHNR and CDR2 FQNEAQ (reference sequence). DNA of the CDR3: TGTGCCAGCAGCGGGACAGGGGGGATTCAGTACTTC. Its protein product is CASSGTGGIQYF. Complete variable domain (other parts from reference TRBV7-9 and TRBJ2-7): DTGVSQNPRHKITKRGQNVTFRCDPISEHNRLYWYRQTLGQGPEFLTYFQNEAQLEKSRLLSDRFSAERPKGSFSTLEIQRTEQGDSAMYLCASSGTGGIQYFGPGTRLTVT.

The chain has TRBV30 and TRBJ1-6; 8 bases map to TRBD1. V trimming: 1 base; J trimming: 0 bases; junction bases outside the gene matches: 2. The CDR3 has 16 residues. The germline V gene encodes CDR1 GTSNPN and CDR2 SVGIG (reference sequence). The chain's CDR3 is CAWSADRGSYNSPLHF. In nucleotides, the CDR3 is TGTGCCTGGAGTGCCGACAGGGGCTCCTATAATTCACCCCTCCACTTT.